This TCR beta chain stems from a study of blood T cell repertoires in COVID-19. Measured with immunoSEQ multiplex PCR; TCRdb has only the in-frame clones, and not every one. The data contain some 250,000 clones, 85% to 90% of them singletons. CDR3 length equals 15 residues. Unmatched junction bases numbered 1, after V lost 7 bases and J lost 1 base. CDR1 and CDR2 from the germline V gene are LGHNA and YNFKEQ. The receptor comes from a woman between 25 and 40 years old with COVID-19, enrolled during active disease. Sequencing used peripheral blood. V and J are TRBV4-2 and TRBJ2-2, with 12 bases aligning to TRBD2. The CDR3 sequence: CASKTSGGNTGELFF. The CDR3 DNA reads TGTGCCAGCAAGACTAGCGGGGGGAACACCGGGGAGCTGTTTTTT.